One TCR beta chain is described in this entry. Its antigen is as yet unknown. Data came from immunoSEQ multiplex PCR; TCRdb stores just in-frame clones and leaves some out. The table shows roughly 180,000 clones, with 85% to 95% occurring only once. The CDR3 consists of 13 residues. Germline CDR1 reads SGHRS; CDR2 reads YFSETQ. The V gene lost 0 bases and the J gene lost 4 bases, with 5 bases spanning the gap. The source of the sample is a study of T cell responses to AZD1222 COVID-19 vaccine. Study-wide findings and caveats: Across the whole spike, CD4 TCRs peaked at regions 160-218 and 743-854. Donors, mostly white British, included more females; clonal diversity was possibly underestimated. A reported finding is that nearly half of spike-specific TCRs target unmutated variant regions.

This chain joins TRBV5-1 and TRBJ1-5; D is undetermined. This sequence was found in an adult who received the MenACWY meningococcal vaccine as a control. The sequences come from peripheral blood, collected 28 days after the second dose of the MenACWY control vaccine. The CDR3 loop is CASSLDVNQPQHF. CDR3 coding DNA: TGCGCCAGCAGCTTGGACGTAAATCAGCCCCAGCATTTT.